This passage covers 30 T cell receptor beta chains from one sample sequenced in a study of cytomegalovirus exposure and HLA in healthy donors. Researchers ran the PCR with 60 Vbeta and 13 Jbeta primers. Repertoires were generated with immunoSEQ multiplex PCR, while TCRdb's copy carries only in-frame clones and drops some. The sample has about 200,000 clones; 82% are singletons. The sequenced material came from PBMCs. These receptors were collected from a woman between 35 and 50 years old in good health and CMV-seronegative.

V and J are TRBV19 and TRBJ2-1; possibly TRBD2 for D (5 bases). The CDR3 spans 16 residues. V was cut by 1 base and J by 1 base, with 11 bases left in between. Germline assignment: CDR1 LNHDA and CDR2 SQIVND (reference sequence). The CDR3 protein is CASSIGGFRSYNEQFF. DNA of the CDR3: TGTGCCAGTAGTATAGGAGGGTTCCGGTCCTACAATGAGCAGTTCTTC.

The gene calls are TRBV11-2 and TRBJ1-4, with 9 bases identical to TRBD1. CDR1 is SGHAT, CDR2 FQNNGV, per germline. With V trimmed by 3 bases and J by 11 bases, 7 bases remained unmatched. CDR3 size: 14 residues. CDR3 in DNA: TGTGCCAGCAGCTTGGACAGGGGAATGGGGAAACTGTTTTTT. Protein product: CASSLDRGMGKLFF.

The rearrangement uses TRBV7-9 and TRBJ2-4; 9 bases fit TRBD1. CDR3 size: 17 residues. V lost 0 bases, J lost 3 bases, and 6 bases stayed unmatched. Germline-derived CDR1 and CDR2 are SEHNR and FQNEAQ (reference sequence). Written as DNA, the CDR3 is TGTGCCAGCAGCTTAGCACAGGGGGCTGTATTCAAAAACATTCAGTACTTC. Translated, it gives CASSLAQGAVFKNIQYF.

In DNA form, the CDR3 reads TGTGCCAGCAGCTCGCAGAAGACCTACGGGGAGCAGTACTTC. The encoded protein is CASSSQKTYGEQYF. The gene calls are TRBV7-2 and TRBJ2-7; no clear D gene. CDR3 length: 14 residues. Germline assignment: CDR1 SGHTA and CDR2 FQGNSA. V was trimmed by 4 bases and J by 7 bases, leaving 17 bases between them.

The rearrangement joins TRBV10-2 to TRBJ2-2; 10 bases match TRBD2. Germline loops: CDR1 WSHSY, CDR2 SAAADI. J lost 1 base, V lost 6 bases, and 11 bases had no gene match. CDR3 length equals 18 residues. CDR3 residues: CASRGSTSGQKNTGELFF. CDR3 DNA sequence: TGCGCCAGCAGGGGATCGACTAGCGGGCAGAAGAACACCGGGGAGCTGTTTTTT.

The chain links TRBV27 to TRBJ2-5, with 12 bases that match TRBD1. Losses at the gene ends were 4 bases for V and 10 bases for J; bases not matched to a gene: 13. CDR3 size: 16 residues. The V gene's germline CDR1 is MNHEY and CDR2 SMNVEV (reference sequence). Here the CDR3 DNA reads TGTGCCAGCAGTTACCCTGGGACAGGGGGCTATCGAGTCCAGTACTTC. Translating it yields CASSYPGTGGYRVQYF.

This clone has a single count. The CDR3 loop is CASSVGAGRSYEQYF. CDR3 DNA sequence: TGTGCCAGCAGCGTAGGAGCGGGACGTTCCTACGAGCAGTACTTC. The chain recombines TRBV9 with TRBJ2-7; 7 bases line up with TRBD2. Germline V lookup: CDR1 SGDLS, CDR2 YYNGEE. The V gene end was trimmed by 0 bases and the J gene end by 1 base; junction bases not matched to a gene: 4. CDR3 size: 15 residues.

The chain couples TRBV30 to TRBJ2-1; TRBD1 matches at 8 bases. The CDR3 extends over 14 amino acids. Germline CDR1 GTSNPN, CDR2 SVGIG (reference sequence). J lost 9 bases, V lost 1 base, and 8 bases had no gene match. CDR3 nucleotides: TGTGCCTGGAGTGCAGGGGGCGCTGGTAGTGAGCAGTTCTTC. It codes for CAWSAGGAGSEQFF. Variable domain in full (rest from reference TRBV30 and TRBJ2-1): SQTIHQWPATLVQPVGSPLSLECTVEGTSNPNLYWYRQAAGRGLQLLFYSVGIGQISSEVPQNLSASRPQDRQFILSSKKLLLSDSGFYLCAWSAGGAGSEQFFGPGTRLTVL.

This clone was detected once. The J gene is TRBJ1-1, the V gene TRBV19; 7 bases agree with TRBD1. The CDR3 runs 15 residues. Germline V lookup: CDR1 LNHDA, CDR2 SQIVND (reference sequence). After removal of 4 bases from V and 0 bases from J, the junction contained 5 bases not matched to a gene. The CDR3 sequence is CASSTLTGMNTEAFF. DNA for the CDR3: TGTGCCAGTAGTACCCTGACAGGGATGAACACTGAAGCTTTCTTT.

V is TRBV30 and J is TRBJ2-4; D gene ambiguous. V gave up 2 bases and J gave up 6 bases, with 14 bases separating them. In germline, CDR1 is GTSNPN, CDR2 SVGIG (reference sequence). This CDR3 comprises 14 residues. CDR3 protein: CAWSKIPSGNIQYF. As DNA, the CDR3 is TGTGCCTGGAGTAAAATACCCTCGGGAAACATTCAGTACTTC.

The chain joins TRBV2 to TRBJ1-4; 8 nucleotides align to TRBD1. Germline CDR1 and CDR2: SNHLY and FYNNEI. V was pared by 2 bases and J by 12 bases, with 8 bases of the junction left unmatched. The CDR3 is made up of 14 amino acids. In DNA, the CDR3 is TGTGCCAGCAGTGAAATGGGACGACAGGGGCAACTGTTTTTT. This codes for CASSEMGRQGQLFF.

This chain joins TRBV7-2 and TRBJ2-5; 8 nucleotides align to TRBD1. Trimming took 2 bases from V and 4 from J; bases not matched to a gene: 6. Germline values: CDR1 SGHTA, CDR2 FQGNSA. This CDR3 has 15 amino acids. As DNA, the CDR3 is TGTGCCAGCAGCTTAACAAGAACAGGGGGAGAGACCCAGTACTTC. The encoded protein is CASSLTRTGGETQYF.

The chain employs TRBV6-5 and TRBJ2-1; weak D call: TRBD1 (5 bases). This CDR3 contains 13 residues. In germline, CDR1 is MNHEY, CDR2 SVGAGI. The V end was cut by 0 bases, the J end by 7 bases, with 7 bases between. The CDR3: CASSYSKGNEQFF. CDR3 bases: TGTGCCAGCAGTTACTCGAAGGGGAATGAGCAGTTCTTC.

The chain links TRBV7-6 to TRBJ2-1; 13 bases are shared with TRBD2. This CDR3 contains 19 residues. The V gene end was trimmed by 5 bases and the J gene end by 5 bases; junction bases not matched to a gene: 15. Germline CDR1 reads SGHVS; CDR2 reads FNYEAQ. CDR3 loop: CASSGRGLAGSLQNNEQFF. For the CDR3, the DNA is TGTGCCAGCAGCGGTAGGGGACTAGCGGGATCTCTCCAAAACAATGAGCAGTTCTTC.

The chain is built from TRBV27 and TRBJ1-2; D not resolved. The CDR3 covers 15 residues. Germline CDR1 reads MNHEY; CDR2 reads SMNVEV (reference sequence). Trimming took off 7 bases at V and 5 bases at J, with 20 bases between the two ends. CDR3 region: CASTPTLALGYGYTF. DNA of the CDR3: TGTGCCAGCACCCCCACGTTGGCCCTCGGGTATGGCTACACCTTC.

The J gene is TRBJ1-6, the V gene TRBV13; D is unclear. Per the germline V gene, CDR1 is PRHDT and CDR2 is FYEKMQ (reference sequence). V was trimmed by 1 base and J by 6 bases, leaving 10 bases between them. The CDR3 extends over 15 amino acids. In nucleotides, the CDR3 is TGTGCCAGCAGCTTAGCCGGGGAAGGTAATTCACCCCTCCACTTT. It codes for CASSLAGEGNSPLHF.

The V gene is TRBV5-1, the J gene TRBJ2-1; TRBD1 might be the D (6 bases). CDR3 length: 14 amino acids. CDR1 and CDR2 (germline): SGHRS, YFSETQ. The V end lost 4 bases, the J end lost 5 bases, and 13 bases lay between the germline ends. The CDR3 region has the DNA TGCGCCAGCAGCCCACAGACAGGAAACAATGAGCAGTTCTTC. This sequence encodes CASSPQTGNNEQFF.

This CDR3 reads CASSLSTEPYGYTF. CDR3 sequence (DNA): TGTGCCAGCAGCCTATCGACAGAACCCTATGGCTACACCTTC. The chain carries TRBV7-9 and TRBJ1-2; D possibly corresponds to TRBD1 (5 bases). Looked up from germline, CDR1 is SEHNR and CDR2 is FQNEAQ (reference sequence). There are 14 residues in the CDR3. With 5 bases removed from V and 4 bases from J, the gap between germline ends came to 14 bases.

This chain links TRBV11-2 with TRBJ2-2; D may be TRBD1 (6 bases). V lost 4 bases and J lost 5, with 14 bases in between. The CDR3 has 15 residues. In germline, CDR1 is SGHAT, CDR2 FQNNGV. The CDR3 nucleotides are TGTGCCAGCAGCTCCTACAGGGCGAGTACCGGGGAGCTGTTTTTT. Amino acid sequence: CASSSYRASTGELFF.

CDR3 residues: CASSLSSGYYEQYF. CDR3 nucleotide sequence: TGTGCCAGCAGTTTGTCTAGCGGATACTACGAGCAGTACTTC. The chain couples TRBV27 to TRBJ2-7; 7 bases are a match to TRBD2. Germline CDR1 MNHEY, CDR2 SMNVEV (reference sequence). This CDR3 has 14 amino acids. The trim removed 3 bases at V and 3 bases at J, leaving 5 bases unmatched.

The chain joins TRBV19 to TRBJ1-2; 9 nucleotides match TRBD1. The germline gives CDR1 LNHDA, CDR2 SQIVND (reference sequence). Germline trimming cut 7 bases from V and 8 bases from J; bases unmatched to any gene: 11. This CDR3 has 14 residues. The CDR3 DNA is TGTGCCAGTACACACAGGGGGCCCGCTCTCGGCTACACCTTC. Translation gives CASTHRGPALGYTF.

The genes are TRBV10-3 and TRBJ1-1; 7 bases are shared with TRBD1. The V gene's germline CDR1 is ENHRY and CDR2 SYGVKD. V was clipped by 5 bases and J by 8 bases; unmatched bases: 11. The CDR3 has 14 amino acids. The CDR3 region is CAISKKGGSEEAFF. The CDR3 nucleotides read TGTGCCATCAGTAAAAAAGGGGGCTCGGAGGAAGCTTTCTTT.

The chain links TRBV2 to TRBJ1-1; D gene unclear. Deletions cut 8 bases from V and 0 bases from J, with 10 bases between. CDR1 and CDR2 from the germline V gene are SNHLY and FYNNEI. The CDR3 has 13 amino acids. The CDR3: CASSSEMNTEAFF. DNA for the CDR3: TGTGCCAGCTCATCGGAGATGAACACTGAAGCTTTCTTT.

The rearrangement uses TRBV11-2 and TRBJ2-1; D perhaps matches TRBD2 (6 bases). This CDR3 region has 16 residues. CDR1 SGHAT and CDR2 FQNNGV come from the germline V gene. V lost 1 base and J lost 9, with 19 bases in between. The CDR3 loop is CASSLATTGAAFEQFF. The CDR3 nucleotides read TGTGCCAGCAGCTTAGCAACGACGGGAGCCGCGTTTGAGCAGTTCTTC.

The CDR3 region has the DNA TGTGCCAGTAGTATAGGACAGTCACTATACACAGATACGCAGTATTTT. Residues: CASSIGQSLYTDTQYF. V is TRBV19 and J is TRBJ2-3, with D possibly TRBD1 on 5 matching bases. Germline values: CDR1 LNHDA, CDR2 SQIVND (reference sequence). The V and J ends lost 1 base and 2 bases respectively, with 13 bases between them. The CDR3 contains 16 residues.

The chain couples TRBV5-6 to TRBJ1-4, with a possible D match to TRBD1 (6 bases). Germline CDR1 is SGHDT and CDR2 is YYEEEE. Deletions cut 4 bases from V and 6 bases from J, with 13 bases between. CDR3 length: 14 amino acids. The CDR3 here is CASSRQGLYEKLFF. For the CDR3, the DNA is TGTGCCAGCAGCCGCCAGGGGTTGTATGAAAAACTGTTTTTT.

The chain carries TRBV5-1 and TRBJ2-3, with 7 bases matching TRBD2. The V and J ends lost 0 bases and 1 base, in that order; junction bases with no gene match: 8. Germline V gene lookup returns CDR1 SGHRS and CDR2 YFSETQ. This CDR3 has 17 residues. CDR3 loop: CASSLAVGLGRTDTQYF. CDR3 coding DNA: TGCGCCAGCAGCTTGGCCGTCGGACTAGGCCGCACAGATACGCAGTATTTT.

Only a few counts were recorded for this clone. This chain links TRBV5-6 with TRBJ1-1; D is unclear. The ends were cut back, 4 bases at V and 7 bases at J, with 23 bases in the middle. Germline loops: CDR1 SGHDT, CDR2 YYEEEE. The CDR3 loop spans 16 amino acids. Written as DNA, the CDR3 is TGTGCCAGCAGCCCAAGGAGGACCGACATGGGATATGAAGCTTTCTTT. Translating gives CASSPRRTDMGYEAFF.

The rearrangement uses TRBV6-1 and TRBJ1-4; D uncertain. The length of the CDR3 is 14 residues. Germline CDR1 MNHNS, CDR2 SASEGT. Trimming took 5 bases from V and 6 from J, leaving 13 bases between them. CDR3 coding DNA: TGTGCCAGCAGTCCAACCTGGAGGGATGAAAAACTGTTTTTT. This codes for CASSPTWRDEKLFF.

This clone was detected only once. The J gene is TRBJ2-5, the V gene TRBV29-1; a weak D match, TRBD1 (5 bases). V lost 4 bases to trimming and J lost 5 bases, with 11 bases between them. The CDR3 length is 12 residues. Per germline, CDR1 SQVTM and CDR2 ANQGSEA. The CDR3 nucleotides are TGCAGCGTTGTGATAGGGGCGGAGACCCAGTACTTC. Translating it yields CSVVIGAETQYF.